Presented here are 8 T cell receptor beta chains from one specimen sequenced in a study of T cell changes during pregnancy in multiple sclerosis (dated by TCRdb to the late 2010s). Libraries were made using the immunoSEQ multiplex PCR assay. Imported from immuneACCESS, the table was reduced by TCRdb to in-frame sequences with V and J called. These copies leave out some clones; in studies compared against another copy, an unresolved V gene accounts for under half, and the cause of the remainder is not known. Present in this sample are under 55,000 clones, 91% of which were seen just once. The top ten clones comprise 10% to 13% of the sample. Sequencing used CD8+ T cells from peripheral blood mononuclear cells, obtained after pregnancy. The receptors stem from a female donor with multiple sclerosis, enrolled in a pregnancy study.

J is TRBJ1-2 and V is TRBV19; no firm D call. Germline V gene data show CDR1 as LNHDA and CDR2 as SQIVND (reference sequence). The CDR3 covers 13 residues. With 2 bases removed from V and 7 bases from J, the gap between germline ends came to 11 bases. CDR3 protein: CASSIPEDSGYTF. The CDR3 bases are TGTGCCAGTAGTATACCCGAGGACTCTGGCTACACCTTC. The full variable domain, rest sourced from reference TRBV19 and TRBJ1-2, is DGGITQSPKYLFRKEGQNVTLSCEQNLNHDAMYWYRQDPGQGLRLIYYSQIVNDFQKGDIAEGYSVSREKKESFPLTVTSAQKNPTAFYLCASSIPEDSGYTFGSGTRLTVV.

This clone has just a few counts. V gene TRBV4-1 combines with J gene TRBJ2-1; weak D call: TRBD2 (7 bases). V lost 4 bases and J 0 bases, leaving 16 bases between the germline ends. In germline, CDR1 is MGHRA, CDR2 YSYEKL. The CDR3 runs to 17 residues. The DNA for the CDR3 is TGCGCCAGCAGCCCCCGGGGGGCACAGAGCTCCTACAATGAGCAGTTCTTC. It codes for CASSPRGAQSSYNEQFF.

The chain joins TRBV4-1 to TRBJ1-5; D not certain. The CDR3 is 15 amino acids. V was pared by 3 bases and J by 7 bases, with 16 bases between. Per the germline V gene, CDR1 is MGHRA and CDR2 is YSYEKL. The DNA for the CDR3 is TGCGCCAGCAGCCATTCCCCGGGGTCGGGGCAGCCCCAGCATTTT. Translated, it gives CASSHSPGSGQPQHF.

The chain employs TRBV7-2 and TRBJ2-1; the match to TRBD2 covers 12 bases. Germline V gene sequence: CDR1 SGHTA, CDR2 FQGNSA. V lost 6 bases, J lost 10 bases, and 16 bases stayed unmatched. This CDR3 is 17 amino acids long. CDR3 amino acids: CASSSPSGTSGWNEQFF. The CDR3 bases are TGTGCCAGCAGTTCACCCAGCGGGACTAGCGGGTGGAACGAGCAGTTCTTC.

This chain connects TRBV27 to TRBJ1-1; D is perhaps TRBD1 (6 bases). Per the germline V gene, CDR1 is MNHEY and CDR2 is SMNVEV (reference sequence). The CDR3 runs 13 residues. V lost 5 bases, J lost 8 bases, and 15 bases lay in between. The CDR3 protein is CASSGSTRGEAFF. DNA for the CDR3: TGTGCCAGCAGTGGAAGTACGAGGGGGGAAGCTTTCTTT.

This clone has a single count. The rearrangement uses TRBV27 and TRBJ2-7, with no clear D. Trimming shortened V by 2 bases and J by 0 bases, and 8 bases separated the two germline ends. This CDR3 spans 14 amino acids. From germline, CDR1 is MNHEY and CDR2 SMNVEV (reference sequence). DNA of the CDR3: TGTGCCAGCAGTTTAATGGAGTCCTCCTACGAGCAGTACTTC. Translating gives CASSLMESSYEQYF.

The V and J genes are TRBV9 and TRBJ2-5; possible D gene TRBD2, 6 bases. Germline CDR1 is SGDLS and CDR2 is YYNGEE. The CDR3 is 17 residues long. The ends were cut back, 3 bases at V and 5 bases at J, with 23 bases in the middle. For the CDR3, the DNA is TGTGCCAGCAGCGGGGGGATAGTAGCCGGGGGTCGGGAGACCCAGTACTTC. Translating it yields CASSGGIVAGGRETQYF.

The gene calls are TRBV6-5 and TRBJ1-1; D unresolved. Trimming pared 2 bases from V and 11 bases from J, leaving 9 bases between. The CDR3 has 11 residues. Germline V gene sequence: CDR1 MNHEY, CDR2 SVGAGI. The CDR3 DNA follows: TGTGCCAGCAGTTACGAGGGATCGGCTTTCTTT. The encoded protein is CASSYEGSAFF.